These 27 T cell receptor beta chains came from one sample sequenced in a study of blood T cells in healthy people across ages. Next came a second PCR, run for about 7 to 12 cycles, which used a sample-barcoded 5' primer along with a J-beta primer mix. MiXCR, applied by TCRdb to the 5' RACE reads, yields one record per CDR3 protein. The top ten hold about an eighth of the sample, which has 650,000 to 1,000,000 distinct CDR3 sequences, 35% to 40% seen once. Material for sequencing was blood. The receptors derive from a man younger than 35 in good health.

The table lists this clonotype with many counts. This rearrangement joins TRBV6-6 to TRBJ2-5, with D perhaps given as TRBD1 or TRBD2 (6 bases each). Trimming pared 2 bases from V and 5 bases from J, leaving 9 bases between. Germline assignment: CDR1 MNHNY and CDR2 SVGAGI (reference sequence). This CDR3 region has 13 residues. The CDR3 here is CASSYGGPETQYF. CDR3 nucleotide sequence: TGTGCCAGCAGTTACGGGGGGCCGGAGACCCAGTACTTC.

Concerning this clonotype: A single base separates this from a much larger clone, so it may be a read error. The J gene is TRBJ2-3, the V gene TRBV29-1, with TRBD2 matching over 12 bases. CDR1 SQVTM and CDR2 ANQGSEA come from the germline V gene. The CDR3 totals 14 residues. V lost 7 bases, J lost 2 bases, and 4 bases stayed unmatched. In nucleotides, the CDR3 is TGCAGCGCTAGGACTAGCGGGGCCACAGATACGCAGTATTTT. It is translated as CSARTSGATDTQYF.

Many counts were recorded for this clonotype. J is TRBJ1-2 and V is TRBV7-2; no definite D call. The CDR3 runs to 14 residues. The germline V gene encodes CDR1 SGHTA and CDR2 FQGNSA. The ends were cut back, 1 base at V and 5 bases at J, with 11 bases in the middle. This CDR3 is CASSLDEAVYGYTF. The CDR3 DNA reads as TGTGCCAGCAGCTTAGATGAGGCAGTGTATGGCTACACCTTC.

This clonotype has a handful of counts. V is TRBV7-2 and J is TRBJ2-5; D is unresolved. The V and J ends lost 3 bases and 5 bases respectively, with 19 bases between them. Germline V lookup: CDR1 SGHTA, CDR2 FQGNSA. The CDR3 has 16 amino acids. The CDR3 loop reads CASSFSGPSKAETQYF. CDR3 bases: TGTGCCAGCAGCTTTTCAGGACCTTCTAAGGCCGAGACCCAGTACTTC.

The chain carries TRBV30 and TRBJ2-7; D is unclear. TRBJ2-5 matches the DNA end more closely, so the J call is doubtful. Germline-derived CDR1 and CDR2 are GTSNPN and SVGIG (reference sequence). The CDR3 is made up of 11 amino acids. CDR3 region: CAWSIGETQYF. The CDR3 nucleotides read TGTGCCTGGAGTATCGGGGAGACCCAGTACTTC.

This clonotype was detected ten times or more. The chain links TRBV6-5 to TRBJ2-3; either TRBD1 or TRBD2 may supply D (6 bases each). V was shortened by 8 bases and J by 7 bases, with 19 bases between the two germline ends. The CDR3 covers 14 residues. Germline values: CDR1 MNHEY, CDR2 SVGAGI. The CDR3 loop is CASAGHGVGNTQYF. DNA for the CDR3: TGTGCCAGCGCGGGACACGGAGTTGGAAATACGCAGTATTTT.

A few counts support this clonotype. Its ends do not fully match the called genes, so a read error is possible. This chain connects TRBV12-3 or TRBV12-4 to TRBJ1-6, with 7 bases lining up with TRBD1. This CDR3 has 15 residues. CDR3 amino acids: CASNLQGSYNSPLHF. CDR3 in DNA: TGTGCCAGCAATTTACAGGGGTCTTATAATTCACCCCTCCACTTT.

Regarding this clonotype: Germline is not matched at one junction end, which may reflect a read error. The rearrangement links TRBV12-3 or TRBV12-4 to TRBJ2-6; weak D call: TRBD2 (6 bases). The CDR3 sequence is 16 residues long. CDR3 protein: CASSFFGSSGANVLTF. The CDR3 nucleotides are TGTGCCAGCAGTTTTTTCGGGAGTTCTGGGGCCAATGTCCTGACTTTC.

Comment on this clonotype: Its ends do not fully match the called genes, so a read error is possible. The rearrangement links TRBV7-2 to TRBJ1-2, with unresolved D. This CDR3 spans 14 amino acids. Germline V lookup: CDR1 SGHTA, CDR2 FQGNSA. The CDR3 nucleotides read TGTGTCAGCAGCTCTACGGACCGATTCTATGGCTACACCTTC. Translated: CVSSSTDRFYGYTF.

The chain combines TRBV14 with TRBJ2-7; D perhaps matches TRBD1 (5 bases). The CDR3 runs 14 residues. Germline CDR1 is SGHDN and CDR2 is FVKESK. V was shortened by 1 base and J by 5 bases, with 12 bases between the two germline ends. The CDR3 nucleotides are TGTGCCAGCAGCCAAGGACCAGGGCGGCACGAGCAGTACTTC. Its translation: CASSQGPGRHEQYF.

DNA of the CDR3: TGTGCCATCAGTGGATCTGACAGAAGTGGGGAGACCCAGTACTTC. As protein: CAISGSDRSGETQYF. The J gene is TRBJ2-5, the V gene TRBV10-3, with D perhaps TRBD1 (5 bases). From germline, CDR1 is ENHRY and CDR2 SYGVKD. Trimming took off 4 bases at V and 5 bases at J, with 17 bases between the two ends. CDR3 length: 15 amino acids.

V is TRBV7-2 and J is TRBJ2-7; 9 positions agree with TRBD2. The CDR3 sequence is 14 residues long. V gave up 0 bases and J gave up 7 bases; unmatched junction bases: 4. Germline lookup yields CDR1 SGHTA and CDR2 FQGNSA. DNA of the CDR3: TGTGCCAGCAGCTTAGCTAGCGGGGGCGAGGAGCAGTACTTC. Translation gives CASSLASGGEEQYF.

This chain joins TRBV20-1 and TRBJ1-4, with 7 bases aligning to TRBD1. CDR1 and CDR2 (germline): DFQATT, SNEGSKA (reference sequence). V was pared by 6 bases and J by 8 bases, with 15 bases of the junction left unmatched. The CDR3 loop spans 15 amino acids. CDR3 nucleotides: TGCAGTGCACCACAGGGGAGGGATGTCTTAGAAAAACTGTTTTTT. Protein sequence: CSAPQGRDVLEKLFF.

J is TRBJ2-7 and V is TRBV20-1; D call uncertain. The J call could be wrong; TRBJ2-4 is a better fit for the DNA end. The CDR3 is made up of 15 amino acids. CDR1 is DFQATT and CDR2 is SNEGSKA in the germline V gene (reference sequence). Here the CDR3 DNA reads TGCAGTGCTAGAGATATGAACCTCGCCGGAAACATTCAGTACTTC. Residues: CSARDMNLAGNIQYF.

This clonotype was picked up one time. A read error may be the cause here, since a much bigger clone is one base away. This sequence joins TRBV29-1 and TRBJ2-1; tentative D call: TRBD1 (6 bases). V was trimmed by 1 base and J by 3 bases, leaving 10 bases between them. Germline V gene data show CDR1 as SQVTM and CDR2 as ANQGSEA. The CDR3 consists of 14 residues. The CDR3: CSVEVQDSYNEQFF. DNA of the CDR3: TGCAGCGTTGAAGTCCAGGACAGCTACAATGAGCAGTTCTTC.

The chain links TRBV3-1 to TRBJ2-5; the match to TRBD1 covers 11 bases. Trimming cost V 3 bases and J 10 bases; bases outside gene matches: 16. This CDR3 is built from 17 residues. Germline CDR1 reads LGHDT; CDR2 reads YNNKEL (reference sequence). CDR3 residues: CASSHRTGGASAPLQYF. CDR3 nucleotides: TGTGCCAGCAGCCATCGGACAGGGGGCGCGTCGGCCCCTCTCCAGTACTTC.

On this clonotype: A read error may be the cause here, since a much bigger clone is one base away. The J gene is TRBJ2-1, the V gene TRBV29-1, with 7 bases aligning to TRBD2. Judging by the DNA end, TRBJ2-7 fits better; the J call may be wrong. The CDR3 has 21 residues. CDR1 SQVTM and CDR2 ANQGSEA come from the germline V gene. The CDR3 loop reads CSVRRSVVLGGIMGSYNEQYF. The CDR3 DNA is TGCAGCGTTAGAAGGAGTGTGGTGTTGGGGGGGATAATGGGGTCCTACAATGAGCAGTACTTC.

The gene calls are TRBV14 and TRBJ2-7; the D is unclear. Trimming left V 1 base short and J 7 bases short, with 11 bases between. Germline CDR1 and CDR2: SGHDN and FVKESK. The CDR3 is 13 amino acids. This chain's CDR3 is CASSQAVINEQYF. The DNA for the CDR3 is TGTGCCAGCAGCCAAGCGGTGATAAATGAGCAGTACTTC.

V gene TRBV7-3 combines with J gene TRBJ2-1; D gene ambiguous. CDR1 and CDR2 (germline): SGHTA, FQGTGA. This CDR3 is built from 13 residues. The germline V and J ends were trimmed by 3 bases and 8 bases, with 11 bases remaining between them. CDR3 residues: CASSLGFMDEQFF. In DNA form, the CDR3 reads TGTGCCAGCAGCTTGGGTTTCATGGATGAGCAGTTCTTC.

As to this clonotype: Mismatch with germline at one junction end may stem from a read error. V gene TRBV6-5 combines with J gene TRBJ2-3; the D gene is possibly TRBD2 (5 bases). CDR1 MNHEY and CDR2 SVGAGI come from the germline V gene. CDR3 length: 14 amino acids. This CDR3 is CARSLDGPRGTQYF. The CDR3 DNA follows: TGTGCCCGCAGCCTTGACGGCCCCCGGGGTACGCAGTATTTT.

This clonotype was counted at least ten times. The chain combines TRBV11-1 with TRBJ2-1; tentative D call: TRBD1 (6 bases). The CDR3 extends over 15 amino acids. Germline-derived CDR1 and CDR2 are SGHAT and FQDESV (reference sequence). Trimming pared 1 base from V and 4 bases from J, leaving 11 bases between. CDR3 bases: TGTGCCAGCAGCTTAGACAGGGTCCCGTACAATGAGCAGTTCTTC. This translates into CASSLDRVPYNEQFF.

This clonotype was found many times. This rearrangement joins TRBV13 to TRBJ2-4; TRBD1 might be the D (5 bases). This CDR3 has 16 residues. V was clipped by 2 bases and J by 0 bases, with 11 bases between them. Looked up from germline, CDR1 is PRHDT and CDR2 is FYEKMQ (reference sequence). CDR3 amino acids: CASSLRGVGAKNIQYF. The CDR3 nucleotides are TGTGCCAGCAGCTTAAGGGGCGTGGGAGCCAAAAACATTCAGTACTTC.

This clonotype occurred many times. CDR3 protein: CSAALATKNIQYF. The CDR3 DNA sequence: TGCAGTGCTGCCCTAGCTACCAAAAACATTCAGTACTTC. The chain carries TRBV20-1 and TRBJ2-4; D perhaps matches TRBD2 (5 bases). Germline-derived CDR1 and CDR2 are DFQATT and SNEGSKA (reference sequence). V lost 5 bases and J 2 bases, leaving 10 bases between the germline ends. The CDR3 runs 13 residues.

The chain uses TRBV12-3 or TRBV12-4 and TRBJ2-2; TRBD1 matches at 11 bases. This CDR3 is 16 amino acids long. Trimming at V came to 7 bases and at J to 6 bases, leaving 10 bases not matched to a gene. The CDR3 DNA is TGTGCCAGCAACCGGCAGGGACAGGGGGTTCCCGGGGAGCTGTTTTTT. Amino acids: CASNRQGQGVPGELFF.

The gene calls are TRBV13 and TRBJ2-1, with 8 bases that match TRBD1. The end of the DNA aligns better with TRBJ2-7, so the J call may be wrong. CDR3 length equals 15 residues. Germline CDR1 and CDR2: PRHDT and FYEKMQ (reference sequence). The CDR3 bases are TGTGCCAGCAGCCCTCCGGACAGGGTGGGCAATGAGCAGTACTTC. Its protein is CASSPPDRVGNEQYF.

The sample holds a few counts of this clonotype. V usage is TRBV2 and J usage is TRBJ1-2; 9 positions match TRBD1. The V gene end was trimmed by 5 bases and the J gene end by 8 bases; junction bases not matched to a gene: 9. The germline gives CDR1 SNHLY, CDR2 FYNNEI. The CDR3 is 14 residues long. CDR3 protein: CASSYEQGAQGYTF. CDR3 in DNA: TGTGCCAGCAGTTACGAACAGGGGGCGCAGGGCTACACCTTC.

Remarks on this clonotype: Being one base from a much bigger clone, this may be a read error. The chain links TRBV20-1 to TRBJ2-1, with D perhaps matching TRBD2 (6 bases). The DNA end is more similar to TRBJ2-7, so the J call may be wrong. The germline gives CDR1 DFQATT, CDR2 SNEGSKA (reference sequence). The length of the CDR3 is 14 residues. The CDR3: CSAIRDWGTNEQYF. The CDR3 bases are TGCAGTGCTATCCGGGACTGGGGGACGAATGAGCAGTACTTC.